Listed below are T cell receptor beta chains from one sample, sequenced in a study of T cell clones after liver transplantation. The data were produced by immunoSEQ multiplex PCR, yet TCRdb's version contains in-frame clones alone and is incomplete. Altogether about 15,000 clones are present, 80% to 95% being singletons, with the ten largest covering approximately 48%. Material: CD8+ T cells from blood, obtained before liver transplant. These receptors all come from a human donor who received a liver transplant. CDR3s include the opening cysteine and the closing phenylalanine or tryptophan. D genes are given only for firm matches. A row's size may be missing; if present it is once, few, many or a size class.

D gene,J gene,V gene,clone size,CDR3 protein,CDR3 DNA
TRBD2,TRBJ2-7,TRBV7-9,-,CASSPGDSGIGYYEQYF,TGTGCCAGCAGCCCCGGTGATAGCGGGATAGGTTACTACGAGCAGTACTTC
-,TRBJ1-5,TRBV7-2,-,CASSLGGYSNQPQHF,TGTGCCAGCAGCTTAGGCGGTTATAGCAATCAGCCCCAGCATTTT
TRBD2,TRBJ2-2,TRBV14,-,CASSQGTSGARELFF,TGTGCCAGCAGCCAAGGGACTAGCGGTGCCCGGGAGCTGTTTTTT
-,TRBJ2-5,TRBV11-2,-,CASSPRKYQETQYF,TGTGCCAGCAGCCCCAGAAAGTACCAAGAGACCCAGTACTTC
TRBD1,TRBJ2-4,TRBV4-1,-,CASSQSPGQGNIQYF,TGCGCCAGCAGCCAAAGCCCGGGACAGGGTAACATTCAGTACTTC
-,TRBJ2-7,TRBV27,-,CASSPRQGRVQYF,TGTGCCAGCAGTCCCAGACAGGGGAGGGTGCAGTACTTC
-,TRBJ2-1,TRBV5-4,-,CASSPAEQYNEQFF,TGTGCCAGCAGCCCGGCCGAACAATACAATGAGCAGTTCTTC
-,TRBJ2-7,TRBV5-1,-,CASSLGPIRTPWDEQYF,TGCGCCAGCAGCCTGGGCCCCATTAGGACCCCATGGGACGAGCAGTACTTC
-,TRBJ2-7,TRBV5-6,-,CASSLTQGLHYEQYF,TGTGCCAGCAGCTTGACTCAAGGACTCCACTACGAGCAGTACTTC
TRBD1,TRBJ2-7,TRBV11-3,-,CASSKPGTGAYEQYF,TGTGCCAGCAGCAAACCCGGGACAGGAGCCTACGAGCAGTACTTC
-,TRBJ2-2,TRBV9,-,CASSIAEGGELFF,TGTGCCAGCAGCATAGCAGAAGGCGGGGAGCTGTTTTTT
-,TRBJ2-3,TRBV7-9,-,CASTFIEQGSTDTQYF,TGTGCCAGCACCTTTATCGAACAGGGAAGCACAGATACGCAGTATTTT
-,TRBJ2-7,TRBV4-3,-,CASSQEFRSYEQYF,TGCGCCAGCAGCCAAGAGTTCAGGTCCTACGAGCAGTACTTC
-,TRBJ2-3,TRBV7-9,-,CASNPVTSTDTQYF,TGTGCCAGCAACCCAGTAACTAGCACAGATACGCAGTATTTT
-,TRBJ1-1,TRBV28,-,CASSFNWGTEAFF,TGTGCCAGCAGTTTTAACTGGGGCACTGAAGCTTTCTTT
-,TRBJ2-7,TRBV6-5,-,CASSYDPGSYEQYF,TGTGCCAGCAGTTACGATCCGGGAAGCTACGAGCAGTACTTC
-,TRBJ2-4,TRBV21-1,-,CASSPKYTSGRSSKNIQYF,TGTGCCAGCAGCCCAAAGTATACTAGCGGGAGATCCAGCAAAAACATTCAGTACTTC
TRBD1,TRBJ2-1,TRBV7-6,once,CASSPVGDRGNEQFF,TGTGCCAGCAGCCCAGTGGGGGACAGGGGCAATGAGCAGTTCTTC
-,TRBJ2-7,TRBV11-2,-,CASSLDQGWSGGNYEQYF,TGTGCCAGCAGCTTAGATCAAGGCTGGTCAGGCGGGAACTACGAGCAGTACTTC
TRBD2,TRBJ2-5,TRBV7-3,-,CASSALAGGVETQYF,TGTGCCAGCAGCGCCCTAGCGGGAGGGGTAGAGACCCAGTACTTC
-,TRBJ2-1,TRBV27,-,CASSLSSSWYNEQFF,TGTGCCAGCAGTTTATCGAGCTCGTGGTACAATGAGCAGTTCTTC
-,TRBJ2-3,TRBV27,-,CASSVQGMSTDTQYF,TGTGCCAGCAGCGTTCAGGGGATGAGCACAGATACGCAGTATTTT
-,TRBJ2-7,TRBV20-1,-,CSARSGTEQYF,TGCAGTGCTAGATCTGGGACCGAGCAGTACTTC
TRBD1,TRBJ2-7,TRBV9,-,CASSATGAGEQYF,TGTGCCAGCAGCGCGACAGGGGCGGGGGAGCAGTACTTC
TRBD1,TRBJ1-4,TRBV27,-,CASSLSDRVDEKLFF,TGTGCCAGCAGTTTATCAGACAGGGTAGATGAAAAACTGTTTTTT
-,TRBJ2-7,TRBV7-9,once,CASSLVGYEQYF,TGTGCCAGCAGCTTAGTCGGGTACGAGCAGTACTTC
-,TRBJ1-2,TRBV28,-,CASSFFWTDSFEPRGYTF,TGTGCCAGCAGTTTTTTTTGGACAGACAGTTTCGAACCGCGTGGCTACACCTTC
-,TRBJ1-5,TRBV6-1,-,CASRQYDSNQPQHF,TGTGCCAGTAGACAGTATGATAGCAATCAGCCCCAGCATTTT
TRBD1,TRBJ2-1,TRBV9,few,CASSSPGTGYNEQFF,TGTGCCAGCAGCTCTCCCGGGACAGGGTACAATGAGCAGTTCTTC
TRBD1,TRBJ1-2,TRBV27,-,CASSFLQGAHDGYTF,TGTGCCAGCAGTTTCTTACAGGGGGCCCATGATGGCTACACCTTC
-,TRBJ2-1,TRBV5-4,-,CASSFGRYESEKFF,TGTGCCAGCAGCTTTGGCCGTTATGAGTCGGAGAAGTTCTTC
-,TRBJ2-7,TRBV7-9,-,CASSFGGRIYEQYF,TGTGCCAGCAGCTTCGGGGGGCGCATCTACGAGCAGTACTTC
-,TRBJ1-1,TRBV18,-,CASSPPSTTEAFF,TGTGCCAGCTCACCACCCTCGACTACGGAGGCTTTCTTT
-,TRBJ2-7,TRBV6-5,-,CASRARQGNYEQYF,TGTGCCAGCAGGGCCAGGCAGGGGAACTACGAGCAGTACTTC
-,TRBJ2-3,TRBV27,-,CASSNTDTQYF,TGTGCCAGCAGTAACACAGATACGCAGTATTTT
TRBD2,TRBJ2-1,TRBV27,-,CASSKGLALDNEQFF,TGTGCCAGCAGCAAAGGACTAGCATTAGACAATGAGCAGTTCTTC
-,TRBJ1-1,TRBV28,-,CASRAATEAFF,TGTGCCAGCAGAGCCGCCACTGAAGCTTTCTTT
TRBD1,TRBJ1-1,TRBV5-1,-,CASSLGQGADTEAFF,TGCGCCAGCAGCTTAGGACAGGGGGCGGACACTGAAGCTTTCTTT